This note documents a single T cell receptor beta chain sequence. What it recognizes is unknown. The source of the sample is a study of T cells in localized non-small cell lung cancer. Study-level results: The study sequenced only one region of the tumor. As a result, intratumor heterogeneity could not be excluded and remains possible.

The method was immunoSEQ multiplex PCR; TCRdb's version includes in-frame clones alone and lacks a portion of them. The sample records under 35,000 clones, approximately 90% being singletons. CDR1 and CDR2 from the germline V gene are LNHDA and SQIVND (reference sequence). The CDR3 is 15 residues long. The V and J ends lost 5 bases and 5 bases respectively, with 18 bases between them. The sample in question was peripheral blood mononuclear cells, obtained before any cancer treatment. The TCR was taken from a female donor older than 55 with stage II lung adenocarcinoma. This chain links TRBV19 with TRBJ1-2; the D gene is possibly TRBD1 (6 bases). The DNA for the CDR3 is TGTGCCAGTAGTGGTAGACAGGAGAGGGAATATGGCTACACCTTC. Its translation: CASSGRQEREYGYTF. The complete variable domain, with remaining parts taken from reference TRBV19 and TRBJ1-2, reads DGGITQSPKYLFRKEGQNVTLSCEQNLNHDAMYWYRQDPGQGLRLIYYSQIVNDFQKGDIAEGYSVSREKKESFPLTVTSAQKNPTAFYLCASSGRQEREYGYTFGSGTRLTVV.